This TCR beta chain is from a study of PD-1 blockade in mismatch repair-deficient tumors. With respect to this clone: The antigen remains unidentified.

The V end lost 1 base, the J end lost 6 bases, and 16 bases lay between the germline ends. CDR1 MGHRA and CDR2 YSYEKL come from the germline V gene. The CDR3 length is 16 residues. Clones were read by immunoSEQ multiplex PCR, and TCRdb kept only the in-frame ones, dropping some. The sample has 45,000 to 55,000 clones, around 85% seen once. General study findings and limits: Rapid post-treatment expansion, then contraction, generally preceding radiologic response, marked tumor-resident clones.

The TCR-sequenced patients were a few responders to pembrolizumab. The sequence came from an adult with mismatch repair-deficient cancer. The material sequenced was peripheral blood, taken roughly 20 weeks after starting pembrolizumab. V is TRBV4-1 and J is TRBJ2-1, with a tentative D call TRBD1 (6 bases). CDR3 sequence reads: CASSQGVIGGGNEQFF. CDR3 sequence (DNA): TGCGCCAGCAGCCAAGGGGTAATAGGGGGTGGCAATGAGCAGTTCTTC.